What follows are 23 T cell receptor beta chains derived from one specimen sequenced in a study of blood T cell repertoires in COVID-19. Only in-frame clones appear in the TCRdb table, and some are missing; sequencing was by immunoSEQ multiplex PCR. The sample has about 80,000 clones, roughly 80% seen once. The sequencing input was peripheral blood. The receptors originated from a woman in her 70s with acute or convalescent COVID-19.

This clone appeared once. The CDR3 nucleotides are TGTGCCAGTAGTATCGGACACAGGGGCCTGGGTTCACCCCTCCACTTT. Protein sequence: CASSIGHRGLGSPLHF. The genes are TRBV19 and TRBJ1-6; 7 bases are a match to TRBD1. Trimming removed 3 bases from V and 9 bases from J; junction bases left unmatched: 11. This CDR3 contains 16 residues. Germline loops: CDR1 LNHDA, CDR2 SQIVND (reference sequence).

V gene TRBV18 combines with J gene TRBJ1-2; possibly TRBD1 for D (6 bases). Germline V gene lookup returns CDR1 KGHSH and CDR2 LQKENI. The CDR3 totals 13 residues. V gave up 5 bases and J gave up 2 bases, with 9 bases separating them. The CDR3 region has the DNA TGTGCCAGCTCATTAGGACAGAACTATGGCTACACCTTC. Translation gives CASSLGQNYGYTF.

The CDR3 sequence is CASTFGTSPYEQYF. CDR3 sequence (DNA): TGTGCCAGCACTTTCGGGACTAGTCCCTACGAGCAGTACTTC. This sequence joins TRBV6-6 and TRBJ2-7; 8 bases fit TRBD2. With V trimmed by 7 bases and J by 2 bases, 7 bases remained unmatched. The germline V gene has CDR1 MNHNY and CDR2 SVGAGI (reference sequence). This CDR3 comprises 14 residues.

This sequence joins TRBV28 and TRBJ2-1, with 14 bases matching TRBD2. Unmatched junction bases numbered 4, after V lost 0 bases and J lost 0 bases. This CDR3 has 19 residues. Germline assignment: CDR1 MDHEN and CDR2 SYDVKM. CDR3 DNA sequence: TGTGCCAGCAGTTTATGGGGACTAGCGGGAGACAACTCCTACAATGAGCAGTTCTTC. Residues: CASSLWGLAGDNSYNEQFF. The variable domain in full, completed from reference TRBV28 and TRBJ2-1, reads DVKVTQSSRYLVKRTGEKVFLECVQDMDHENMFWYRQDPGLGLRLIYFSYDVKMKEKGDIPEGYSVSREKKERFSLILESASTNQTSMYLCASSLWGLAGDNSYNEQFFGPGTRLTVL.

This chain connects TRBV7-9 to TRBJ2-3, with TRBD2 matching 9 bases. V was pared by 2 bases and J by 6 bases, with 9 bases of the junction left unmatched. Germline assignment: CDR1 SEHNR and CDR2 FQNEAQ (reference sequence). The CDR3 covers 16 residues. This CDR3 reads CASSLIVREGHDTQYF. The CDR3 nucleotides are TGTGCCAGCAGCTTAATTGTGCGGGAGGGCCATGATACGCAGTATTTT. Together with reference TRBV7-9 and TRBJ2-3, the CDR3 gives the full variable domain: DTGVSQNPRHKITKRGQNVTFRCDPISEHNRLYWYRQTLGQGPEFLTYFQNEAQLEKSRLLSDRFSAERPKGSFSTLEIQRTEQGDSAMYLCASSLIVREGHDTQYFGPGTRLTVL.

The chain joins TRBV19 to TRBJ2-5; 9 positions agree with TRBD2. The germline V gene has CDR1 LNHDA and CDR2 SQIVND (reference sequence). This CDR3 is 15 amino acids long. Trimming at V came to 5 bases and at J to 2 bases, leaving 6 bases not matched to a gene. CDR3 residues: CASSYRAGGQETQYF. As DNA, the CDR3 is TGTGCCAGTAGTTATAGAGCGGGAGGACAAGAGACCCAGTACTTC. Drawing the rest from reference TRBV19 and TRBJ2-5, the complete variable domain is DGGITQSPKYLFRKEGQNVTLSCEQNLNHDAMYWYRQDPGQGLRLIYYSQIVNDFQKGDIAEGYSVSREKKESFPLTVTSAQKNPTAFYLCASSYRAGGQETQYFGPGTRLLVL.

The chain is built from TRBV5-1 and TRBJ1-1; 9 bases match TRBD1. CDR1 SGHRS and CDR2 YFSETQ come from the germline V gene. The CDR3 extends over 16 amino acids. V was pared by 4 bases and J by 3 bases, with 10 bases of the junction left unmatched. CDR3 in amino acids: CASSPGQGIADTEAFF. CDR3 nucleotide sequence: TGCGCCAGCAGCCCCGGACAGGGGATCGCGGACACTGAAGCTTTCTTT.

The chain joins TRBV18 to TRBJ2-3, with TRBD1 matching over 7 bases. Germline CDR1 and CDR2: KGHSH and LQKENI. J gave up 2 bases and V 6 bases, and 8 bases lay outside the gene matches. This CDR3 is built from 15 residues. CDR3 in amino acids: CASSQQGPYTDTQYF. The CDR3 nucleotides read TGTGCCAGCTCTCAACAGGGGCCCTACACAGATACGCAGTATTTT.

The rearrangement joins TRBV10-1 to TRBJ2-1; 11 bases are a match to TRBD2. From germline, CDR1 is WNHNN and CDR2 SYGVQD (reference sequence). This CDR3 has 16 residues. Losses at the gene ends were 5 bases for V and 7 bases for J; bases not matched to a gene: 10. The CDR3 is CASSPAGTSGGNEQFF. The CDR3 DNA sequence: TGCGCCAGCAGTCCAGCCGGGACTAGCGGTGGGAATGAGCAGTTCTTC.

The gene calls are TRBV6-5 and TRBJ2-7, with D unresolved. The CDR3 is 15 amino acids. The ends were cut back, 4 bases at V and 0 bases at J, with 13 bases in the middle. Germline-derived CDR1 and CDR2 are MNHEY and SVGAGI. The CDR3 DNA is TGTGCCAGCAGTTTAAGAGGCGGCCCCTCCTACGAGCAGTACTTC. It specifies CASSLRGGPSYEQYF.

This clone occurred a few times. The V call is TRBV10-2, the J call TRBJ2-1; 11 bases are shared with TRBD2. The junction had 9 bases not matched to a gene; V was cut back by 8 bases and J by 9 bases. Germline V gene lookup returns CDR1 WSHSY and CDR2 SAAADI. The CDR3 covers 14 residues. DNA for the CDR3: TGCGCCAGCGGAACTAGCGGGAGTGAGGGTGAGCAGTTCTTC. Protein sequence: CASGTSGSEGEQFF.

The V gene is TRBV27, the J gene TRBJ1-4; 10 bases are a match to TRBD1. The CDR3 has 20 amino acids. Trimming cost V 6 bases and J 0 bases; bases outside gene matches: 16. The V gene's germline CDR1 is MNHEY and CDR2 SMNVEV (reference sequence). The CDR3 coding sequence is TGTGCCAGCAGCCGAAAGTCCACGACAGGGGGCGGTGCAACTAATGAAAAACTGTTTTTT. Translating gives CASSRKSTTGGGATNEKLFF.

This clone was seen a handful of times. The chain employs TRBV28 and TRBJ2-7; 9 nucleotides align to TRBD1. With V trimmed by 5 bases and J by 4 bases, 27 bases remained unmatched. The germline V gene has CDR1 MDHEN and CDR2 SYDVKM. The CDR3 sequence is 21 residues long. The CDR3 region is CASSPRLSQGAWIFALYEQYF. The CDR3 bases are TGTGCCAGCAGTCCCCGGCTGTCACAGGGGGCATGGATTTTCGCTTTATACGAGCAGTACTTC.

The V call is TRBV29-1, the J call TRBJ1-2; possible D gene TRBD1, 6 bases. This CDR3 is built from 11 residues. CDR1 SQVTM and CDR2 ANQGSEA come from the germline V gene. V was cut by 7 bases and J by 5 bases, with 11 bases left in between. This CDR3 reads CSAQQGYGYTF. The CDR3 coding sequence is TGCAGCGCCCAACAGGGATATGGCTACACCTTC.

CDR3 residues: CAWSVLSGANTGELFF. CDR3 nucleotides: TGTGCCTGGAGTGTACTGAGCGGGGCGAACACCGGGGAGCTGTTTTTT. The J gene is TRBJ2-2, the V gene TRBV30; 7 bases agree with TRBD2. V lost 0 bases and J lost 0; bases outside the gene matches: 4. The CDR3 spans 16 residues. Germline CDR1 reads GTSNPN; CDR2 reads SVGIG (reference sequence).

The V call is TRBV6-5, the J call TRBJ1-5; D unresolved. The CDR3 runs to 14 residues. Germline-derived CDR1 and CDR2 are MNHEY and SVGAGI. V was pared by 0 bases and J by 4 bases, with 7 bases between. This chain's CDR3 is CASSYSGENQPQHF. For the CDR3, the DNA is TGTGCCAGCAGTTACTCGGGAGAGAATCAGCCCCAGCATTTT.

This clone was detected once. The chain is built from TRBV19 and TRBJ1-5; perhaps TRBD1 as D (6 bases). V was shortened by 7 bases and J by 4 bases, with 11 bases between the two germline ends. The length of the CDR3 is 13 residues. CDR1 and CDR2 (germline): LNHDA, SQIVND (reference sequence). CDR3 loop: CASTQGLNQPQHF. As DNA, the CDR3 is TGTGCCAGTACCCAGGGGTTAAATCAGCCCCAGCATTTT.

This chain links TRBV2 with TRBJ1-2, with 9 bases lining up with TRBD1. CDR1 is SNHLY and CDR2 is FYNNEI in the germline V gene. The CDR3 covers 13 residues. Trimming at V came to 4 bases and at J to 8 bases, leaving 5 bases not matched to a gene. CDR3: CASSGDREGGYTF. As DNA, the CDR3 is TGTGCCAGCAGTGGGGACAGGGAGGGCGGCTACACCTTC.

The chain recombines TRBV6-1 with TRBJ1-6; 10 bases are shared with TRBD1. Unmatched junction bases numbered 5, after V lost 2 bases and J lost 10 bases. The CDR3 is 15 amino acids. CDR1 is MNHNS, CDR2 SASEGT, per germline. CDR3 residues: CASSERDRGGSPLHF. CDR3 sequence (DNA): TGTGCCAGCAGTGAACGGGACAGGGGAGGATCACCCCTCCACTTT.

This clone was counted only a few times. CDR3 residues: CSVLRSYGYTF. In DNA, the CDR3 is TGCAGCGTTTTAAGGAGCTATGGCTACACCTTC. This chain links TRBV29-1 with TRBJ1-2, with D unresolved. Germline CDR1 and CDR2: SQVTM and ANQGSEA. The V gene lost 5 bases and the J gene lost 4 bases, with 8 bases spanning the gap. The CDR3 sequence is 11 residues long.

The DNA of the CDR3 is TGTGCCAGCAGTCTTGGACAGGACTATGGCTACACCTTC. Its translation: CASSLGQDYGYTF. The J gene is TRBJ1-2, the V gene TRBV12-3 or TRBV12-4, with 7 bases that match TRBD1. The CDR3 sequence is 13 residues long. J gave up 3 bases and V 5 bases, and 3 bases lay outside the gene matches.

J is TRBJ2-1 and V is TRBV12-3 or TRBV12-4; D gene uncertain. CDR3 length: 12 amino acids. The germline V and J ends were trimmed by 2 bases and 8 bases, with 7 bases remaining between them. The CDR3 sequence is CASSLLSDEQFF. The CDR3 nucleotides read TGTGCCAGCAGTTTACTAAGCGATGAGCAGTTCTTC.

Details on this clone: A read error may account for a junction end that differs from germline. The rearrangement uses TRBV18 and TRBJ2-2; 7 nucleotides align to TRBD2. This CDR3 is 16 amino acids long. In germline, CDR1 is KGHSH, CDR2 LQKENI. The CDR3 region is CASSPLALANTGELFF. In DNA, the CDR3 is TGTGCCAGCTCGCCACTAGCGCTGGCGAACACCGGGGAGCTGTTTTTT.